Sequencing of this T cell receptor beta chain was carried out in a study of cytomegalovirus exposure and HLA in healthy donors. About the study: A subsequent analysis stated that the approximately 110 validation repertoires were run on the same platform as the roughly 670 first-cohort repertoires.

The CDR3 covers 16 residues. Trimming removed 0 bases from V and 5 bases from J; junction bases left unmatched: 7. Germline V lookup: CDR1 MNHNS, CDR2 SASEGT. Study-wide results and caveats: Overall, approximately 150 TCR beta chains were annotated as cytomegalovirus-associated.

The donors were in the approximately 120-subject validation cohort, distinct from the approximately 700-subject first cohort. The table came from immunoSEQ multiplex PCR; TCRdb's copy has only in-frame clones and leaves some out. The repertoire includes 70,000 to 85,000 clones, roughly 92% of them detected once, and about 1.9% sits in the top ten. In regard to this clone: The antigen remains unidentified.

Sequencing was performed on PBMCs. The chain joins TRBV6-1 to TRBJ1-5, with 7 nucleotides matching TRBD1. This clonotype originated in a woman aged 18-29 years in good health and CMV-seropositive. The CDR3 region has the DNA TGTGCCAGCAGTGAAGCTCGACAGGGAGTGGATCAGCCCCAGCATTTT. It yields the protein CASSEARQGVDQPQHF.